This record concerns one T cell receptor (beta chain) sequence. Antigen unknown. As originally analysed: Built for papillary thyroid cancer, a distant-metastasis classifier drew on CDR3 differences across clinicopathological groups. TCRdb redid the clone calls on the PCR reads using MiXCR. Here the V and J calls rest on TCRdb's processing, not on the authors' analysis. The data contain 30,000 to 40,000 clones, about a fifth of them singletons. The data are from a study of metastatic and nonmetastatic thyroid tumors. Study at large: A comparison of repertoires was made across blood and tumor or nodule tissue from malignant and benign thyroid patients.

Study observations and caveats: Benign nodules were reported to have significantly lower TCR beta diversity than malignant thyroid tumors, in blood and tumor.

The V end lost 1 base, the J end lost 4 bases, and 13 bases lay between the germline ends. The CDR3 contains 16 residues. Germline assignment: CDR1 SGHVS and CDR2 FNYEAQ. Every patient underwent thyroid surgery untreated. The V gene is TRBV7-6, the J gene TRBJ1-4; D possibly corresponds to TRBD1 (6 bases). The sequence derives from a male donor with papillary thyroid cancer or a benign thyroid nodule (not recorded which). Some clones in this sample may be carry-over from other donors' samples. Sequencing input: tumor tissue. The CDR3 region is CASSLGAGVHNEKLFF. The CDR3 region has the DNA TGTGCCAGCAGCTTAGGGGCAGGGGTCCATAATGAAAAACTGTTTTTT. The whole variable domain, filled in from reference TRBV7-6 and TRBJ1-4, reads GAGVSQSPRYKVTKRGQDVALRCDPISGHVSLYWYRQALGQGPEFLTYFNYEAQQDKSGLPNDRFSAERPEGSISTLTIQRTEQRDSAMYRCASSLGAGVHNEKLFFGSGTQLSVL.